This TCR beta chain was retrieved from a study of early T cells in non-severe SARS-CoV-2 infection. Study as a whole: Sequencing was performed on bulk RNA from unsorted whole blood, leaving chains unpaired. General study results and limits: Matching results from VDJdb favored anti-spike CD8 responses, leaving private and CD4 specificities undetected.

Separate cDNA molecules each had unique molecular identifiers attached to them. TCRdb itself ran the 5' RACE reads through MiXCR, one entry per CDR3 protein. The sample includes 63,000 or so distinct CDR3 sequences, 11% seen only once; the top ten take 5.7%. This clonotype was counted many times. Its antigen remains unidentified. The CDR3 has 16 amino acids. V was shortened by 2 bases and J by 1 base, with 14 bases between the two germline ends. Germline V gene lookup returns CDR1 SGHAT and CDR2 FQNNGV. The source of this sequence is an adult who was a healthcare worker with PCR-confirmed SARS-CoV-2 infection or an uninfected control (not recorded which). This material consisted of whole blood, taken at baseline. The chain carries TRBV11-2 and TRBJ1-1; tentative D call: TRBD1 (6 bases). The CDR3 sequence is CASSLTWGLKNTEAFF. CDR3 sequence (DNA): TGTGCCAGCAGCTTAACGTGGGGGCTAAAGAACACTGAAGCTTTCTTT.